This entry concerns a single TCR beta chain. Its antigen target is currently unknown. Base qualities are not provided; no much larger clone lies one nucleotide away. This entry comes from a study of T-cell memory formation after mild COVID-19 (dated by TCRdb to the early 2020s). With respect to the entire study: TCR sequence clusters from the two donors were largely donor specific. Two young, previously healthy adult volunteers, one female and one male, were included in the cohort. T-cell clones expanding and contracting after mild COVID-19 in a couple of donors were tracked by longitudinal TCRalpha and TCRbeta repertoire sequencing.

The sequencing machine was an Illumina NovaSeq 6000. TCRalpha and TCRbeta cDNA libraries were built by 5'RACE with constant-segment primers, adding sample barcodes and unique molecular identifiers. RNA was extracted from every sample with Trizol reagent. Library amplification was performed in two PCR steps, and a second sample barcode and Illumina TruSeq adapters were introduced in the second step. The libraries were sequenced on an Illumina NovaSeq using 2 x 150 bp paired-end reads. In the source study's methods: Reads were demultiplexed and collapsed into UMI-guided consensus sequences with migec v1.2.7. Using mixcr v2.1.11, the UMI consensuses were aligned to TRA and TRB V and J templates and assembled into clonotypes. Clonotypes were classified as expanded or contracted when called significant by both edgeR and NoisET, with noise models trained on biological replicates. For edgeR calls, the thresholds were a false discovery rate-adjusted p below 0.01 and a log2 fold-change of 1. PCA with hierarchical clustering of max-normalized trajectories of the 1000 most abundant clonotypes was used as exploratory dynamics analysis. Separately sequenced CD4+ and CD8+ repertoires were used to assign a CD4 or CD8 phenotype to each responding clone. TCRdb reprocessing: public reads trimmed at Q25 with fastp, clones called with MiXCR, in-frame beta chains kept. Each entry merges the rows of one CDR3 protein and shows their most common DNA and genes. The V and J calls shown here were made by TCRdb, not taken from the authors' results. Recorded for this sample are 200,000 to 250,000 distinct CDR3 sequences; over 9.5% of them occurred a single time. Of the sample, 3.5% falls within the top ten clones.

The germline ends are 25 bases apart after V is trimmed by 1 base and J by 2 bases. Per the germline V gene (reference sequence), DFQATT is the CDR1 and SNEGSKA is the CDR2. Including cysteine and phenylalanine, the CDR3 has 19 amino acids. Kept here is only the CDR3 DNA, which spans 57 bases and is read in frame from base 1. The research as a whole found: Contracting CD4+ clones appeared mostly in the CM and EM memory subsets, whereas CD8+ clones were enriched in EMRA. Balanced CD4/CD8 phenotypes were observed for clones contracting from day 15 to 85, whereas a bias towards CD4+ was observed for a second wave of clones expanding from day 15 to 37. Some responding clones were detected in pre-infection memory, which suggested that pre-existing cross-reactive memory T cells had joined the SARS-CoV-2 response. Whether the second-wave clones peaking on day 37 were SARS-CoV-2 specific was not confirmed. The study included only two mild cases, and larger cohorts that include severe cases with pre-infection samples were judged to be necessary.

PBMCs were isolated by Ficoll-Paque density gradient centrifugation. The V and J genes are TRBV20-1 and TRBJ2-3, with the D gene not clear enough to name. Specimen: PBMCs or a T cell subset sorted from them (not recorded which). This clonotype was sampled from a man younger than 35 who had mild COVID-19 (a few samples of this study predate the infection). The sample titles of this study are shuffled in the database, so cell type and time point are left out; the donor was told from shared clones. The DNA sequence is TGCAGTGCTAGAGCCATCCGGGTTTTGCGGAAAGAATCCACAGATACGCAGTATTTT. The translation is CSARAIRVLRKESTDTQYF.